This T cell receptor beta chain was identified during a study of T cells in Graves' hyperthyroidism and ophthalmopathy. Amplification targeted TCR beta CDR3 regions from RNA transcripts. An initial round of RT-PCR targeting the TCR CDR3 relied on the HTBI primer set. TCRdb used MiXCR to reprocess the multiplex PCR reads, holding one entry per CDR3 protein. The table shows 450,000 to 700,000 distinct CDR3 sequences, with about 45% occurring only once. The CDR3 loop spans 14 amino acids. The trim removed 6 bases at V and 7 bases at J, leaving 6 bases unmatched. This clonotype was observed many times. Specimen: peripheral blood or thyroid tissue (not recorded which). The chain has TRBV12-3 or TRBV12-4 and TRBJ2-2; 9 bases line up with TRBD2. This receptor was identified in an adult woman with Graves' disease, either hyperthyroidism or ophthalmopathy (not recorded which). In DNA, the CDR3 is TGTGCCAGCAGCAAAGGGACTAGCTACGGGGAGCTGTTTTTT. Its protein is CASSKGTSYGELFF.